The sequence of this T cell receptor (beta chain) was determined in a study of CD8+ T cells in alopecia areata. On the study more broadly: Oral tofacitinib (5 to 10 mg twice daily) was administered to treated patients. A 6-month period off drug followed tofacitinib, which lasted 6 to 18 months. General study results and limits: Treatment with tofacitinib significantly lowered scalp clonality and reduced expanded CD8+ clones among the top 100.

RNA, once extracted, was reverse transcribed into cDNA for use as the sequencing template. Profiled with immunoSEQ multiplex PCR; TCRdb holds only in-frame clones, not every one. The sample contains about 290,000 clones, roughly 64% of which appear only once. Concerning this clone itself: The antigen is unknown.

This CDR3 has 14 amino acids. The junction had 9 bases not matched to a gene; V was cut back by 3 bases and J by 9 bases. From germline, CDR1 is SQVTM and CDR2 ANQGSEA. As to treatment: oral pan-JAK inhibitor, 5-10 mg twice daily. Sequenced here: CD4+ T cells sorted from blood, sampled at week 24, from a patient treated with tofacitinib. The sequence came from a human donor with alopecia areata. The V call is TRBV29-1, the J call TRBJ2-1, with 9 positions matching TRBD2. CDR3 DNA: TGCAGCGTTGATGCCCCGCGGGGGGGCGTTGAGCAGTTCTTC. It is translated as CSVDAPRGGVEQFF.